Listed below are T cell receptor beta chains from one sample, sequenced in a study of pediatric ulcerative colitis. Some clones are missing from TCRdb's copy, which holds only in-frame ones; the method was immunoSEQ multiplex PCR. This table holds approximately 9,000 clones, around nine tenths found once. Sequencing was carried out using blood. Receptors originate from a girl under 18 with moderate ulcerative colitis. Both conserved end residues are part of each CDR3. Fields, in order: CDR3 DNA, CDR3 protein, J gene, V gene, clone size, D gene. D genes are given only for firm matches. Size is omitted from some rows. Given values are once, few, many or a class for expanded clones.

TGTGCCAGCAGTGAAGGGGCAGGGGGCACCGGGGAGCTGTTTTTT	CASSEGAGGTGELFF	TRBJ2-2	TRBV6-1	-	TRBD1
TGTGCCAGCAGCCAAGTCGGTCTAGCGGGAGCGCGCTACAATGAGCAGTTCTTC	CASSQVGLAGARYNEQFF	TRBJ2-1	TRBV14	-	TRBD2
TGTGCCATCAGTGAAGGGTTTTCATCCTACGAGCAGTACTTC	CAISEGFSSYEQYF	TRBJ2-7	TRBV10-3	-	-
TGTGCCAGTAGTATAGTTGCAGGGGACAATGAGCAGTTCTTC	CASSIVAGDNEQFF	TRBJ2-1	TRBV19	-	-
TGTGCCAGCAGTGTAAGACTTAACACCGGGGAGCTGTTTTTT	CASSVRLNTGELFF	TRBJ2-2	TRBV6-4	-	-
TGCGCCAGCAGTTCCTTGATGAACACTGAAGCTTTCTTT	CASSSLMNTEAFF	TRBJ1-1	TRBV10-2	-	-
TGTGCCAGCAGCTGGAGGCTAGCGGGAGGGGGCAATGAGCAGTTCTTC	CASSWRLAGGGNEQFF	TRBJ2-1	TRBV5-6	-	TRBD2
TGTGCCAGCAGCAGACCCCAGGGGGAGAATGGGGCCAACGTCCTGACTTTC	CASSRPQGENGANVLTF	TRBJ2-6	TRBV5-4	-	TRBD1
TGTGCCAGCAGCACCCGGGACAGGGAATCAGGGGCCAACGTCCTGACTTTC	CASSTRDRESGANVLTF	TRBJ2-6	TRBV7-9	once	TRBD1
TGTGCCAGCAGTTTCGGCAGGGAAATCCACAAGTACCAAGAGACCCAGTACTTC	CASSFGREIHKYQETQYF	TRBJ2-5	TRBV28	once	-
TGTGCCAGCAGCGTAGGAGTGCAGGGTGGTCACAATGAGCAGTTCTTC	CASSVGVQGGHNEQFF	TRBJ2-1	TRBV9	once	-
TGTGCCAGCAGCGTGACAGACAAAGCTTTCTTT	CASSVTDKAFF	TRBJ1-1	TRBV7-9	-	-
TGTGCCATCAAGCGAGCGGGAGGGCCCGGCAATGAGCAGTTCTTC	CAIKRAGGPGNEQFF	TRBJ2-1	TRBV6-5	-	TRBD2
TGTGCCTGGAACCTTGAAGGGGGCGGCACCGGGGAGCTGTTTTTT	CAWNLEGGGTGELFF	TRBJ2-2	TRBV30	once	TRBD1
TGCGCCAGCAGCCAAGTCCCCCTGGACGGGGTAGCCACCGGGGAGCTGTTTTTT	CASSQVPLDGVATGELFF	TRBJ2-2	TRBV4-1	few	-
TGTGCCTGGTCTAGGAAACAGGGGACGAGAACAGATACGCAGTATTTT	CAWSRKQGTRTDTQYF	TRBJ2-3	TRBV30	-	TRBD1
TGTGCCAGTAGTAGGGACAGGGGCTGGGAATACAATGAGCAGTTCTTC	CASSRDRGWEYNEQFF	TRBJ2-1	TRBV19	once	TRBD1
TGTGCCAGCCCAGAGGATCAGCCCCAGCATTTT	CASPEDQPQHF	TRBJ1-5	TRBV27	few	-
TGTGCCAGCAGCCAAGATAGAGTGAACACTGAAGCTTTCTTT	CASSQDRVNTEAFF	TRBJ1-1	TRBV14	-	-
TGTGCCAGCAGTCAACTAGCGGGAGGGCCAGGTGAGCAGTTCTTC	CASSQLAGGPGEQFF	TRBJ2-1	TRBV6-5	-	TRBD2
TGCGCCAGCAGCCAACCTAGACAGGCGGGCGCTGAAGCTTTCTTT	CASSQPRQAGAEAFF	TRBJ1-1	TRBV4-1	-	-
TGTGCCAGCTCACCCTCGGTCCCCAGGGGCAGATTTGAATCTTTCTTT	CASSPSVPRGRFESFF	TRBJ1-1	TRBV18	-	-
TGTGCCAGCAGCTCGGCCTACAATGAGCAGTTCTTC	CASSSAYNEQFF	TRBJ2-1	TRBV7-6	-	-
TGTGCCAGCAAAAGCTCGACAGGGGGCGACTATGGCTACACCTTC	CASKSSTGGDYGYTF	TRBJ1-2	TRBV2	-	TRBD1
TGTGCCAGTAGTCGCGGCCTAAGCACAGATACGCAGTATTTT	CASSRGLSTDTQYF	TRBJ2-3	TRBV19	-	-
TGTGCCAGCAGCCAAGCCAGGGGGCAGGCTGAAGCTTTCTTT	CASSQARGQAEAFF	TRBJ1-1	TRBV5-4	-	TRBD1
TGTGCCAGCAGCTTAGGCACTAGCGGTTCGGGTACGCAGTATTTT	CASSLGTSGSGTQYF	TRBJ2-3	TRBV7-9	-	TRBD2
TGCGCCAGCAGCGGGCGAGGAGCTGGCACTGAAGCTTTCTTT	CASSGRGAGTEAFF	TRBJ1-1	TRBV5-1	-	-
TGTGCCAGCAGCTTGGGGCAGTTCTACAATGAGCAGTTCTTC	CASSLGQFYNEQFF	TRBJ2-1	TRBV5-6	-	-
TGCGCCAGCAGCCCTACAGGGGGCGGGAATGAAAAACTGTTTTTT	CASSPTGGGNEKLFF	TRBJ1-4	TRBV5-1	-	TRBD1
TGTGCCAGCAGTGTCTTGGACATCTACAATGAGCAGTTCTTC	CASSVLDIYNEQFF	TRBJ2-1	TRBV6-1	-	-
TGTGCCAGCAGTGACAGGGACAGGGGGGTTTATGGCTACACCTTC	CASSDRDRGVYGYTF	TRBJ1-2	TRBV28	-	TRBD1
TGTGCCAGCAGCATCGGGACTAGCGGTGCGGATACGCAGTATTTT	CASSIGTSGADTQYF	TRBJ2-3	TRBV7-9	-	TRBD2
TGTGCCAGCAGCCAAAAGACCTTTAGCGGGAGCCCTAGCACAGATACGCAGTATTTT	CASSQKTFSGSPSTDTQYF	TRBJ2-3	TRBV14	-	TRBD2
TGTGCCAGCCAGCGGGAGATTAACTTGCCTTTCGAGCAGTACTTC	CASQREINLPFEQYF	TRBJ2-7	TRBV6-1	-	TRBD2
TGTGCCAGCAGCTTGGGACGGGGGAAATCCTACGAGCAGTACTTC	CASSLGRGKSYEQYF	TRBJ2-7	TRBV5-8	-	-
TGTGCCAGCAGCATTGTGAACACTGAAGCTTTCTTT	CASSIVNTEAFF	TRBJ1-1	TRBV5-6	-	-
TGTGCCAGCAAAGGGACGACGGACGAGCAGTTCTTC	CASKGTTDEQFF	TRBJ2-1	TRBV6-1	-	-
TGTGCCAGCAGCCGGGACGGGAAAGAGACCCAGTACTTC	CASSRDGKETQYF	TRBJ2-5	TRBV5-4	-	-
TGTGCCAGCAGCTCAGATTGGGGTGAAGCTTTCTTT	CASSSDWGEAFF	TRBJ1-1	TRBV7-2	-	-
TGCGCCAGCAGCCAGGGACAGGCCTATAATGAAAAACTGTTTTTT	CASSQGQAYNEKLFF	TRBJ1-4	TRBV4-1	-	TRBD1
TGTGCCAGCAGAACCGGGACAGCCCGTGCCGAGCAGTACTTC	CASRTGTARAEQYF	TRBJ2-7	TRBV2	-	TRBD1
TGTGCCAGCAGTTTGGGCAGGGCTCACGAGCAGTACTTC	CASSLGRAHEQYF	TRBJ2-7	TRBV28	-	-
TGTGCCAGCAGCACTTGGACAGGGGGCGATGAAAAACTGTTTTTT	CASSTWTGGDEKLFF	TRBJ1-4	TRBV7-9	-	TRBD1